The T cell receptor beta chain described here comes from a study of T cell responses to AZD1222 COVID-19 vaccine. The CDR3 loop spans 12 amino acids. The germline V and J ends were trimmed by 3 bases and 4 bases, with 6 bases remaining between them. The germline V gene encodes CDR1 WNHNN and CDR2 SYGVQD (reference sequence). Clones were sequenced by immunoSEQ multiplex PCR, and TCRdb holds only the in-frame ones, with some missing. The sample records tens of thousands of clones, roughly 84% being singletons. The source is an adult who received the AZD1222 COVID-19 vaccine. J is TRBJ1-1 and V is TRBV10-1; a weak D match, TRBD1 (5 bases). The sample here was peripheral blood, taken 28 days after the second AZD1222 dose. This CDR3 is CASSEDSTEAFF. CDR3 sequence (DNA): TGCGCCAGCAGTGAAGACAGCACTGAAGCTTTCTTT.